The 15 T cell receptor beta chains below come from one sample, sequenced in a study of vaccination effects on CD4 cells after COVID-19. Scientists isolated CD4+ T cells after an approximately ten-day culture period ended. Confirmation by PCR established that the person had SARS-CoV-2 infection between March and December 2020. As their vaccination, participants received two doses of either BNT162b2 or mRNA-1273. Antigens of these TCRs are unknown. The data were produced by immunoSEQ multiplex PCR, yet TCRdb's version contains in-frame clones alone and is incomplete. The data show nearly 35,000 clones, with about 68% seen just once and approximately 6.3% held by the top ten. The sample was CD4+ T cells from PBMCs cultured without peptide, taken after COVID-19 vaccination. These TCRs come from a human donor who had a prior SARS-CoV-2 infection.

This clone is deemed medium-sized. The rearrangement joins TRBV7-9 to TRBJ1-3; D gene unclear. In germline, CDR1 is SEHNR, CDR2 FQNEAQ (reference sequence). V lost 3 bases and J 0 bases, leaving 6 bases between the germline ends. The CDR3 is 14 residues long. The CDR3 region is CASSFSFSGNTIYF. The CDR3 DNA sequence: TGTGCCAGCAGCTTTAGCTTCTCTGGAAACACCATATATTTT.

The chain joins TRBV19 to TRBJ2-1; the match to TRBD2 covers 11 bases. Trimming removed 7 bases from V and 8 bases from J; junction bases left unmatched: 10. Looked up from germline, CDR1 is LNHDA and CDR2 is SQIVND (reference sequence). The CDR3 has 15 residues. CDR3 coding DNA: TGTGCCAGTACCAAGCAGACTAGCGGGACATATGAGCAGTTCTTC. This encodes CASTKQTSGTYEQFF. The full variable domain, with the rest looked up from reference TRBV19 and TRBJ2-1, is DGGITQSPKYLFRKEGQNVTLSCEQNLNHDAMYWYRQDPGQGLRLIYYSQIVNDFQKGDIAEGYSVSREKKESFPLTVTSAQKNPTAFYLCASTKQTSGTYEQFFGPGTRLTVL.

The chain employs TRBV6-6 and TRBJ2-1, with a weak D call TRBD1 (5 bases). This CDR3 comprises 15 residues. Per the germline V gene, CDR1 is MNHNY and CDR2 is SVGAGI (reference sequence). V lost 0 bases, J lost 3 bases, and 9 bases lay in between. Here the CDR3 reads CASSYSMGLYNEQFF. CDR3 nucleotide sequence: TGTGCCAGCAGTTACTCGATGGGGCTCTACAATGAGCAGTTCTTC.

This clone was observed a single time. This rearrangement joins TRBV2 to TRBJ1-6; tentative D call: TRBD1 (6 bases). Germline CDR1 is SNHLY and CDR2 is FYNNEI. V was shortened by 4 bases and J by 10 bases, with 14 bases between the two germline ends. The CDR3 totals 14 residues. CDR3 nucleotide sequence: TGTGCCAGCAGTGGTGGTACAGGGAGGTCACCCCTCCACTTT. The encoded protein is CASSGGTGRSPLHF.

This clone has just one count. The chain links TRBV7-8 to TRBJ2-5; 15 bases are shared with TRBD2. The germline gives CDR1 SGHVS, CDR2 FQNEAQ. This CDR3 contains 18 residues. The V segment lost 4 bases and the J segment 5 bases; nucleotides outside the gene matches: 11. The CDR3 coding sequence is TGTGCCAGCAGCTATTACCGGACTAGCGGGAGGGCCAGGGAGACCCAGTACTTC. Its protein product is CASSYYRTSGRARETQYF. The full variable domain, in which reference TRBV7-8 and TRBJ2-5 provide the parts outside the CDR3, is GAGVSQSPRYKVAKRGQDVALRCDPISGHVSLFWYQQALGQGPEFLTYFQNEAQLDKSGLPSDRFFAERPEGSVSTLKIQRTQQEDSAVYLCASSYYRTSGRARETQYFGPGTRLLVL.

The chain links TRBV2 to TRBJ2-5; TRBD1 might be the D (6 bases). The V end was cut by 8 bases, the J end by 5 bases, with 21 bases between. The V gene's germline CDR1 is SNHLY and CDR2 FYNNEI. This CDR3 is built from 15 residues. The CDR3 DNA reads as TGTGCCAGCGGGGGCCTGGGTGGGGTAGTGGAGACCCAGTACTTC. Amino acid sequence: CASGGLGGVVETQYF.

The chain uses TRBV19 and TRBJ1-5, with 9 bases identical to TRBD1. From germline, CDR1 is LNHDA and CDR2 SQIVND (reference sequence). The CDR3 runs 16 residues. Unmatched junction bases numbered 8, after V lost 6 bases and J lost 2 bases. For the CDR3, the DNA is TGTGCCAGTAGGGACAGGGGAGGTACTGGCAATCAGCCCCAGCATTTT. Protein: CASRDRGGTGNQPQHF. Supplemented by reference TRBV19 and TRBJ1-5, the full variable domain reads DGGITQSPKYLFRKEGQNVTLSCEQNLNHDAMYWYRQDPGQGLRLIYYSQIVNDFQKGDIAEGYSVSREKKESFPLTVTSAQKNPTAFYLCASRDRGGTGNQPQHFGDGTRLSIL.

In this sample, this clone turned up a few times. V and J are TRBV6-5 and TRBJ1-6; possibly TRBD1 for D (5 bases). CDR1 MNHEY and CDR2 SVGAGI come from the germline V gene. The germline V and J ends were trimmed by 5 bases and 11 bases, with 16 bases remaining between them. This CDR3 has 14 residues. The CDR3 bases are TGTGCCAGCAGTATCCCGGGGCGGTGGGCACCCCTCCACTTT. This gives the protein CASSIPGRWAPLHF.

The rearrangement uses TRBV6-2 or TRBV6-3 and TRBJ2-1, with D maybe TRBD2 (6 bases). Trimming removed 4 bases from V and 9 bases from J, with 25 bases in between. From germline, CDR1 is MNHEY and CDR2 SVGEGT. The CDR3 is 17 residues long. The CDR3: CASSSPYSRLVLGEQFF. CDR3 DNA sequence: TGTGCCAGCAGTTCACCTTACTCGAGACTAGTGCTAGGTGAGCAGTTCTTC.

The chain links TRBV30 to TRBJ2-2, with TRBD1 matching 10 bases. The V segment lost 8 bases and the J segment 6 bases; nucleotides outside the gene matches: 6. Germline CDR1 reads GTSNPN; CDR2 reads SVGIG (reference sequence). The CDR3 spans 13 residues. This CDR3 reads CAGAGTGAGELFF. The CDR3 DNA sequence: TGTGCCGGGGCCGGGACAGGGGCCGGGGAGCTGTTTTTT.

This chain links TRBV2 with TRBJ1-1; D possibly corresponds to TRBD1 (6 bases). There are 13 residues in the CDR3. Trimming removed 4 bases from V and 3 bases from J, with 9 bases in between. Germline CDR1 and CDR2: SNHLY and FYNNEI. The CDR3: CASSGEGDTEAFF. CDR3 coding DNA: TGTGCCAGCAGTGGAGAGGGGGACACTGAAGCTTTCTTT. The full variable domain, in which reference TRBV2 and TRBJ1-1 provide the parts outside the CDR3, is EPEVTQTPSHQVTQMGQEVILRCVPISNHLYFYWYRQILGQKVEFLVSFYNNEISEKSEIFDDQFSVERPDGSNFTLKIRSTKLEDSAMYFCASSGEGDTEAFFGQGTRLTVV.

The genes are TRBV27 and TRBJ1-2, with D unclear. The CDR3 has 13 residues. Per germline, CDR1 MNHEY and CDR2 SMNVEV (reference sequence). V lost 10 bases and J lost 3, with 15 bases in between. DNA of the CDR3: TGTGCCACCAAGCCCGGGTCAGACTATGGCTACACCTTC. It is translated as CATKPGSDYGYTF.

The rearrangement uses TRBV6-2 or TRBV6-3 and TRBJ2-3, with a possible D match to TRBD1 (5 bases). With 4 bases removed from V and 3 bases from J, the gap between germline ends came to 8 bases. The CDR3 totals 13 residues. The germline CDR1 and CDR2 sequences are MNHEY and SVGEGT. The CDR3 DNA follows: TGTGCCAGCAGTTGGACAATTACAGATACGCAGTATTTT. Protein product: CASSWTITDTQYF.

V gene TRBV3-1 (or the pseudogene TRBV3-2) combines with J gene TRBJ2-3; weak D call: TRBD1 (6 bases). Germline-derived CDR1 and CDR2 are LGHDT and YNNKEL (reference sequence). V was clipped by 8 bases and J by 1 base, with 10 bases between them. The CDR3 spans 13 residues. The CDR3 DNA reads as TGTGCCAGCGGACAGACAGGCACAGATACGCAGTATTTT. Residues: CASGQTGTDTQYF.

V is TRBV14 and J is TRBJ2-2; 15 bases align to TRBD2. Germline values: CDR1 SGHDN, CDR2 FVKESK. The CDR3 extends over 16 amino acids. Germline trimming cut 1 base from V and 10 bases from J; bases unmatched to any gene: 4. In DNA, the CDR3 is TGTGCCAGCAGCCAAGGGACTAGCGGGAGGGCCGCGGAGCTGTTTTTT. This translates into CASSQGTSGRAAELFF. The whole variable domain, filled in from reference TRBV14 and TRBJ2-2, reads EAGVTQFPSHSVIEKGQTVTLRCDPISGHDNLYWYRRVMGKEIKFLLHFVKESKQDESGMPNNRFLAERTGGTYSTLKVQPAELEDSGVYFCASSQGTSGRAAELFFGEGSRLTVL.